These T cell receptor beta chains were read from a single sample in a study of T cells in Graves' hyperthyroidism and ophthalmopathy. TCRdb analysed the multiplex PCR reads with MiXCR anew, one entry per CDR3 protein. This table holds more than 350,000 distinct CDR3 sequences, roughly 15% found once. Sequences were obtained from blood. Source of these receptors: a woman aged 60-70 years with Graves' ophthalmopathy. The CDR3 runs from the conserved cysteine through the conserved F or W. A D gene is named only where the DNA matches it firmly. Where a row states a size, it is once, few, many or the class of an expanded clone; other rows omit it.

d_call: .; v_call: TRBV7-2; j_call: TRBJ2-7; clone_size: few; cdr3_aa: CASSPDSGRSYEQYF; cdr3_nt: TGTGCCAGCAGCCCTGATTCAGGCCGCTCCTACGAGCAGTACTTC
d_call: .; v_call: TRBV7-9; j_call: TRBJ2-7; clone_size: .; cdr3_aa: CASSLAGRGGLYEQYF; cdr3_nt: TGTGCCAGCAGCCTCGCCGGGAGAGGGGGGTTATACGAGCAGTACTTC
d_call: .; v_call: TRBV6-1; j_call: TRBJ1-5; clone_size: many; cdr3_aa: CASSEAGYSNQPQHF; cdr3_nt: TGTGCCAGCAGTGAAGCCGGGTATAGCAATCAGCCCCAGCATTTT
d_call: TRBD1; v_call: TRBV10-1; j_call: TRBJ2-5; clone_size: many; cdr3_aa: CASSGQGAMETQYF; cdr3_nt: TGCGCCAGCAGTGGACAGGGGGCTATGGAGACCCAGTACTTC
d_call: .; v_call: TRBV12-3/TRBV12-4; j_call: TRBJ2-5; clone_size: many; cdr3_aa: CASSFRRFQETQYF; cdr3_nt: TGTGCCAGCAGTTTTCGACGGTTCCAAGAGACCCAGTACTTC
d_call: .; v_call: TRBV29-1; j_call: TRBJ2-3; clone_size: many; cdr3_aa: CSVTPLGGTDTQYF; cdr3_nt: TGCAGCGTGACCCCATTGGGAGGCACAGATACGCAGTATTTT
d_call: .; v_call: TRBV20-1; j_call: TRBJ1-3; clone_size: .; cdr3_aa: CSASHRGEESSGNTIYF; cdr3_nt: TGCAGTGCTAGCCACCGTGGGGAGGAGAGCTCTGGAAACACCATATATTTT
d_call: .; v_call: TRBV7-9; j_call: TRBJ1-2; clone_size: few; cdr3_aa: CASSLLGRGDGYTF; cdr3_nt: TGTGCCAGCAGCTTATTAGGACGGGGAGATGGCTACACCTTC
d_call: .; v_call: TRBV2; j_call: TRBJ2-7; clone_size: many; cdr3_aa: CASRQISYEQYF; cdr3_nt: TGTGCCAGCAGACAGATCTCCTACGAGCAGTACTTC
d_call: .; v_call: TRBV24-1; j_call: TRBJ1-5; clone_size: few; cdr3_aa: CATSDSQGHSNQPQHF; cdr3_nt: TGTGCCACCAGTGACTCACAGGGCCATAGCAATCAGCCCCAGCATTTT
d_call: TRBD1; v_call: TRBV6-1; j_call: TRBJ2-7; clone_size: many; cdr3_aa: CASSLSDRGQYEQYF; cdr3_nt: TGTGCCAGCAGTCTATCTGACAGGGGGCAGTACGAGCAGTACTTC
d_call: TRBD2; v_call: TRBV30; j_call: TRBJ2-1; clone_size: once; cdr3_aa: CAWDPGTSGGYNEQFF; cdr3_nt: TGTGCCTGGGACCCCGGGACTAGCGGAGGCTACAATGAGCAGTTCTTC
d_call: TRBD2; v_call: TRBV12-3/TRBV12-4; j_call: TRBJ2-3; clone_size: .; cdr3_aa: CASNRLAGGTDTQYF; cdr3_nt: TGTGCCAGCAACAGACTAGCGGGAGGCACAGATACGCAGTATTTT
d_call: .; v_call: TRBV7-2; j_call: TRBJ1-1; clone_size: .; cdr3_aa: CASSLTTEAFF; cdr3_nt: TGTGCCAGCAGCTTAACCACTGAAGCTTTCTTT
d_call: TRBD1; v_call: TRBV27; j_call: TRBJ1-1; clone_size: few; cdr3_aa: CASSSRQGNTEAFF; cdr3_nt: TGTGCCAGCAGTTCTCGACAGGGCAACACTGAAGCTTTCTTT
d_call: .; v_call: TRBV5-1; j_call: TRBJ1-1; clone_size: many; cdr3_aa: CASSEKEGEEWNTEAFF; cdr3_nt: TGCGCCAGCAGCGAGAAGGAGGGGGAGGAATGGAACACTGAAGCTTTCTTT
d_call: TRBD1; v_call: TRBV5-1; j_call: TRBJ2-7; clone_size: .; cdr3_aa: CASRQGPSYEQYF; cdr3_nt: TGCGCCAGCCGACAGGGGCCCTCCTACGAGCAGTACTTC
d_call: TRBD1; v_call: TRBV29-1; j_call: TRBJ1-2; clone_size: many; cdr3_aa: CSVGGQVYGYTF; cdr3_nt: TGCAGCGTTGGGGGACAGGTCTATGGCTACACCTTC
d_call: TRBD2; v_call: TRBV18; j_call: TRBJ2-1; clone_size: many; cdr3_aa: CASSRSGSEQFF; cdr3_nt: TGTGCCAGCTCACGTAGCGGGAGCGAGCAGTTCTTC
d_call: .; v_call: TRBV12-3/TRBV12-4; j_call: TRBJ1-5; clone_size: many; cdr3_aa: CASTLGIWGQPQHF; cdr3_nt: TGTGCCAGCACCCTAGGGATTTGGGGTCAGCCCCAGCATTTT
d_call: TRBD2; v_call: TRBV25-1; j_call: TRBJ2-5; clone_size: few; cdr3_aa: CASRSSRGRELAGHQETQYF; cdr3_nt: TGTGCCAGCAGGTCCTCCCGAGGCCGGGAATTAGCGGGCCACCAAGAGACCCAGTACTTC
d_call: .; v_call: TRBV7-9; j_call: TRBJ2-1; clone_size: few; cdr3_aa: CASSGRQEGEQFF; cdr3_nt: TGTGCCAGCAGCGGACGACAGGAGGGTGAGCAGTTCTTC
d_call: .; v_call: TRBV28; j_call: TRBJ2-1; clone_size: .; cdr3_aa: CACRGPAINEQFF; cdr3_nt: TGTGCCTGCCGGGGGCCGGCGATTAATGAGCAGTTCTTC
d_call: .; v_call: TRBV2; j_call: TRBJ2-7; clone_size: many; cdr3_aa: CASRPSASYEQYF; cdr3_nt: TGTGCCAGCAGACCTAGCGCCTCCTACGAGCAGTACTTC
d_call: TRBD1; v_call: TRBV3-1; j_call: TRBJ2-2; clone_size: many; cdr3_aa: CASSQVPQTGTGGSGELFF; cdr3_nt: TGTGCCAGCAGCCAAGTGCCCCAAACGGGGACAGGGGGCTCCGGGGAGCTGTTTTTT
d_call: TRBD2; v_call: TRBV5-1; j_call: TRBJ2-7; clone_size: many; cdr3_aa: CASSLVGGPGLAGNYEQYF; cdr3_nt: TGCGCCAGCAGCTTGGTGGGCGGACCGGGACTAGCGGGAAACTACGAGCAGTACTTC
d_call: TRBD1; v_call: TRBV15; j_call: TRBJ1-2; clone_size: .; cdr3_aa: CATSGDGTANYGYTF; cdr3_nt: TGTGCCACCAGCGGAGACGGGACAGCTAACTATGGCTACACCTTC
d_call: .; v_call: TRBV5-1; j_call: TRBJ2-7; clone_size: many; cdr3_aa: CASSLNSPAEQYF; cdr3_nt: TGCGCCAGCAGCTTGAACTCCCCGGCCGAGCAGTACTTC
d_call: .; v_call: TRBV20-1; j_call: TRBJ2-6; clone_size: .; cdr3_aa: CSARGIEANVLTF; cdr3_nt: TGCAGTGCTAGGGGCATTGAGGCCAACGTCCTGACTTTC
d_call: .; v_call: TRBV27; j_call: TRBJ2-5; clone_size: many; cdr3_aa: CASSLYSSVLETQYF; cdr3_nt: TGTGCCAGCAGTTTGTATAGTTCAGTTTTGGAGACCCAGTACTTC
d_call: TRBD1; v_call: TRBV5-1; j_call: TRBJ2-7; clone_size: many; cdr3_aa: CASSWTGDSYEQYF; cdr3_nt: TGCGCCAGCAGCTGGACAGGGGATTCCTACGAGCAGTACTTC
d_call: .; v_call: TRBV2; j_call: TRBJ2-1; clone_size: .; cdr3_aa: CASSHRDGSYNEQFF; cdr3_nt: TGTGCCAGCAGCCATCGGGACGGCTCCTACAATGAGCAGTTCTTC
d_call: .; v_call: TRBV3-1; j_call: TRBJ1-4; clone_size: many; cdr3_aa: CASSLGGANEKLFF; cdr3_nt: TGTGCCAGCAGCCTCGGGGGGGCTAATGAAAAACTGTTTTTT
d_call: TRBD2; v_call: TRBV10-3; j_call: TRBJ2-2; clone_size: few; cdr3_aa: CAISGGPTNTGELFF; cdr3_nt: TGTGCCATCTCGGGGGGGCCGACGAACACCGGGGAGCTGTTTTTT
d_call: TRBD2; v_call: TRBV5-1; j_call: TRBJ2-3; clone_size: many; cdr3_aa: CASSWRAERLAGETDTQYF; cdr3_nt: TGCGCCAGCAGCTGGAGGGCAGAGAGACTAGCGGGAGAAACAGATACGCAGTATTTT
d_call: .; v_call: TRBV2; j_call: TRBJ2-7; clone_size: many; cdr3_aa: CASSEWGGVEQYF; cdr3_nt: TGTGCCAGCAGTGAATGGGGTGGGGTCGAGCAGTACTTC
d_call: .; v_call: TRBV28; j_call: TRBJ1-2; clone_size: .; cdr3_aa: CASSFVDYGYTF; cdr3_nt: TGTGCCAGCAGTTTCGTCGACTATGGCTACACCTTC
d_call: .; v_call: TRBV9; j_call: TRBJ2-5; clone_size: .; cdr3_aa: CASSPGGTASPETQYF; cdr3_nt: TGTGCCAGCAGCCCAGGAGGGACAGCCAGCCCAGAGACCCAGTACTTC
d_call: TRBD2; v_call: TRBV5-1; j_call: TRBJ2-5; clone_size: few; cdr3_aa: CASSFFGRASETQYF; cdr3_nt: TGCGCCAGCAGCTTCTTCGGGAGGGCCTCAGAGACCCAGTACTTC
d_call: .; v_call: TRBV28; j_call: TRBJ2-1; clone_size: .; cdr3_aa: CASSKGAWKGGSYNEQFF; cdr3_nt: TGTGCCAGCAGTAAGGGGGCTTGGAAGGGCGGGAGTTACAATGAGCAGTTCTTC
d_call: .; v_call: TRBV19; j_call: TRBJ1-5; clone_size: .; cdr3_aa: CASSGQPCSNQPQHF; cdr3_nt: TGTGCCAGTAGCGGACAGCCTTGTAGCAATCAGCCCCAGCATTTT
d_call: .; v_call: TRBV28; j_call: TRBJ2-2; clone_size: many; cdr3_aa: CASSLPRLHTGELFF; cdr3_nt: TGTGCCAGCAGTTTACCTAGGTTGCACACCGGGGAGCTGTTTTTT
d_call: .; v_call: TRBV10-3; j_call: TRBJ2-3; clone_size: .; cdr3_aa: CAIGLSKDTQCF; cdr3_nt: TGTGCCATCGGACTGTCGAAAGATACGCAGTGTTTT
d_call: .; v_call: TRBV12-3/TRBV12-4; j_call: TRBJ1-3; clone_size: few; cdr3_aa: CATVRGQSSGNTIYF; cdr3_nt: TGTGCCACGGTCCGGGGGCAAAGCTCTGGAAACACCATATATTTT
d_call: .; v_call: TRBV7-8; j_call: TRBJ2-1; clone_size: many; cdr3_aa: CASSLITRDEQFF; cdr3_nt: TGTGCCAGCAGCCTAATCACAAGGGATGAGCAGTTCTTC
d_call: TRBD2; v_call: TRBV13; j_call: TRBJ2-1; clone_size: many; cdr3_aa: CASSLFSSGGGNEQFF; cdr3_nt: TGTGCCAGCAGCTTATTTTCCAGCGGGGGGGGGAATGAGCAGTTCTTC
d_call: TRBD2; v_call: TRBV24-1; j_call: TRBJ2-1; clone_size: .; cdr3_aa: CATSAGGAGGNEQFF; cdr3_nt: TGTGCCACCAGTGCGGGGGGAGCTGGCGGGAATGAGCAGTTCTTC
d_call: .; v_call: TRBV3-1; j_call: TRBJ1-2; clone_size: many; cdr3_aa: CASSQRGSGYTF; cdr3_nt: TGTGCCAGCAGCCAAAGGGGGTCTGGCTACACCTTC
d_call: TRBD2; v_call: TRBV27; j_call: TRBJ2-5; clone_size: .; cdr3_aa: CASSRLAGGSGVAYF; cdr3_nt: TGTGCCAGCAGCCGACTAGCGGGAGGGTCTGGTGTCGCCTACTTC
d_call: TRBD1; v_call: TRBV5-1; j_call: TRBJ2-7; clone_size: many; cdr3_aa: CASSPQTGTGVEQYF; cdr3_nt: TGCGCCAGCAGCCCACAAACCGGGACAGGGGTTGAGCAGTACTTC
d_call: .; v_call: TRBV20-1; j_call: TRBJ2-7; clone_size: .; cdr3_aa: CSARAGTYEQYF; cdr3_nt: TGCAGTGCTAGGGCCGGGACCTACGAGCAGTACTTC
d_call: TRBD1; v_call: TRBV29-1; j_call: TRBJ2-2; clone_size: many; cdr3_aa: CSVVQGASGELFF; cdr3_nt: TGCAGCGTTGTCCAGGGGGCATCCGGGGAGCTGTTTTTT
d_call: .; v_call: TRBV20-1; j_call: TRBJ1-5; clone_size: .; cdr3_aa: CSASSNQPQHF; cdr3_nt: TGCAGTGCTAGTAGCAATCAGCCCCAGCATTTT
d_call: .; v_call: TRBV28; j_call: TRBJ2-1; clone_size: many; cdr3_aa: CASSLGLSSYNEQFF; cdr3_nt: TGTGCCAGCAGCCTCGGACTAAGCTCCTACAATGAGCAGTTCTTC
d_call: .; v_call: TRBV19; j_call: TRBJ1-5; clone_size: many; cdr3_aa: CASRPVFRLSNQPQHF; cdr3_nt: TGTGCCAGTAGGCCAGTCTTCAGACTGAGCAATCAGCCCCAGCATTTT